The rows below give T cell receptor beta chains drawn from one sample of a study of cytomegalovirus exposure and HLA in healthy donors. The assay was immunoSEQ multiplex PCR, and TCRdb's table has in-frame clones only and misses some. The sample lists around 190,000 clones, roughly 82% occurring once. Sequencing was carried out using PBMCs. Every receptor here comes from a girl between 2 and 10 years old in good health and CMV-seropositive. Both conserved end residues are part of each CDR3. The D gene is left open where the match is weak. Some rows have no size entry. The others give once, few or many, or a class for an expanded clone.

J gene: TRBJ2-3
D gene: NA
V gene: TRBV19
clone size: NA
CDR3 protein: CASSIRGSGSTDTQYF
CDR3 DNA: TGTGCCAGTAGTATAAGAGGGAGTGGGAGCACAGATACGCAGTATTTT

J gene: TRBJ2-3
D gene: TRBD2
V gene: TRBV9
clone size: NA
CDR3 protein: CASSVDTSGRGGDTQYF
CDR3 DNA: TGTGCCAGCAGCGTAGATACTAGCGGGAGAGGTGGGGATACGCAGTATTTT

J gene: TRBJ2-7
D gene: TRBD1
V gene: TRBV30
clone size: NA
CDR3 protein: CAWAGQDSEQYF
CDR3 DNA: TGTGCCTGGGCGGGACAGGATAGCGAGCAGTACTTC

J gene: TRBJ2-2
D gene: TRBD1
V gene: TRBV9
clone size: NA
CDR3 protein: CASSGTGGLNTGELFF
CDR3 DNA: TGTGCCAGCAGCGGAACAGGGGGGTTGAACACCGGGGAGCTGTTTTTT

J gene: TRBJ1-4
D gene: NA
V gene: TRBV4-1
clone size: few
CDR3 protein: CASSLQALTTNEKLFF
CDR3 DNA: TGCGCCAGCAGCCTTCAGGCTCTCACAACTAATGAAAAACTGTTTTTT

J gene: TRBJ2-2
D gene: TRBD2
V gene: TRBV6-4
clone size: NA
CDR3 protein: CASKREGDTGELFF
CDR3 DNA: TGTGCCAGCAAGCGGGAGGGGGACACCGGGGAGCTGTTTTTT

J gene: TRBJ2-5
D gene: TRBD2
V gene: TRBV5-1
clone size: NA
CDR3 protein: CASSYSGDQETQYF
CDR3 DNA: TGCGCCAGCAGCTACAGCGGGGACCAAGAGACCCAGTACTTC

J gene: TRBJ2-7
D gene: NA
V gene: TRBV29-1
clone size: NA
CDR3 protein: CSVKYRALGYEQYF
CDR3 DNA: TGCAGCGTGAAATACAGGGCCCTAGGGTACGAGCAGTACTTC

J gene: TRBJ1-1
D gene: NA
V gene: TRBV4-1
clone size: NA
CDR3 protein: CASSLIDSMNTEAFF
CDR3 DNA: TGCGCCAGCAGCCTGATAGACAGCATGAACACTGAAGCTTTCTTT

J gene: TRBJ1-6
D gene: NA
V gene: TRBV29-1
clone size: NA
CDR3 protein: CSVQIGAGNNSPLHF
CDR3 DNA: TGCAGCGTTCAAATTGGAGCGGGTAATAATTCACCCCTCCACTTT

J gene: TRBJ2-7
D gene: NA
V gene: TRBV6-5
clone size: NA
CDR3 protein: CASSLGQGEQYF
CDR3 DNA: TGTGCCAGCAGTCTGGGACAAGGCGAGCAGTACTTC

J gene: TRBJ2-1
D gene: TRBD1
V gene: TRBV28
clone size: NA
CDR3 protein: CASSSSLGQGWGNEQFF
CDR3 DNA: TGTGCCAGCAGTTCCTCCCTAGGACAGGGGTGGGGCAATGAGCAGTTCTTC

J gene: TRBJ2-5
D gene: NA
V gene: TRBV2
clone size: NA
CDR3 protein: CASCTTGVETQYF
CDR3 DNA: TGTGCCAGCTGTACGACCGGGGTCGAGACCCAGTACTTC